A selection of T cell receptor beta chains follows, all from one sample in a study of cytomegalovirus exposure and HLA in healthy donors. Measured with immunoSEQ multiplex PCR; TCRdb has only the in-frame clones, and not every one. The sample includes about 190,000 clones, 80% to 90% of them seen just once. The sample comprised PBMCs. All receptors derive from a man aged 30 to 45 in good health and CMV-seronegative. The CDR3 runs from the conserved cysteine through the conserved F or W. The D gene is left open where the match is weak. Clone size is stated in some rows and not others, as once, few, many or a class when expanded.

size: NA
J: TRBJ1-2
D: TRBD1
V: TRBV27
CDR3: CASSLNRGPYGYTF
DNA: TGTGCCAGCAGTTTAAACAGGGGGCCATATGGCTACACCTTC

size: NA
J: TRBJ1-5
D: NA
V: TRBV6-6
CDR3: CASSYSTAPAEPQHF
DNA: TGTGCCAGCAGTTACTCGACAGCCCCGGCGGAGCCCCAGCATTTT

size: NA
J: TRBJ2-3
D: TRBD2
V: TRBV2
CDR3: CASGTSGPGTQYF
DNA: TGTGCCTCCGGGACTAGCGGTCCAGGTACGCAGTATTTT

size: NA
J: TRBJ2-7
D: NA
V: TRBV6-1
CDR3: CASSESWDTGTYEQYF
DNA: TGTGCCAGCAGTGAAAGTTGGGACACTGGAACCTACGAGCAGTACTTC

size: NA
J: TRBJ2-3
D: NA
V: TRBV6-5
CDR3: CASSYSGLSNTDTQYF
DNA: TGTGCCAGCAGTTACTCCGGTCTGTCGAACACAGATACGCAGTATTTT

size: NA
J: TRBJ2-2
D: NA
V: TRBV29-1
CDR3: CSAEGETGELFF
DNA: TGCAGCGCCGAAGGGGAAACCGGGGAGCTGTTTTTT

size: NA
J: TRBJ1-1
D: NA
V: TRBV11-2
CDR3: CASSLPSGETFF
DNA: TGTGCCAGCAGCTTACCATCGGGGGAAACTTTCTTT

size: NA
J: TRBJ1-2
D: TRBD1
V: TRBV18
CDR3: CASSPGQGIGDGYTF
DNA: TGTGCCAGCTCACCCGGACAGGGCATAGGGGATGGCTACACCTTC

size: NA
J: TRBJ2-7
D: TRBD1
V: TRBV7-9
CDR3: CSSSVDRGLYEQYF
DNA: TGTTCCAGCAGCGTAGACAGGGGGCTTTACGAGCAGTACTTC

size: NA
J: TRBJ1-2
D: TRBD1
V: TRBV5-6
CDR3: CASSYWTGKGGYTF
DNA: TGTGCCAGCAGCTACTGGACAGGGAAGGGTGGCTACACCTTC

size: few
J: TRBJ1-2
D: NA
V: TRBV5-5
CDR3: CASSFRANYGYTF
DNA: TGTGCCAGCAGCTTTCGGGCTAACTATGGCTACACCTTC

size: NA
J: TRBJ2-7
D: NA
V: TRBV5-1
CDR3: CASSSDSTSYEQYF
DNA: TGCGCCAGCAGCTCGGACAGTACCAGCTACGAGCAGTACTTC

size: NA
J: TRBJ1-1
D: NA
V: TRBV20-1
CDR3: CQKGGGTEAFF
DNA: TGCCAGAAGGGGGGAGGGACTGAAGCTTTCTTT

size: NA
J: TRBJ1-5
D: NA
V: TRBV30
CDR3: CAWSSERGGPQHF
DNA: TGTGCCTGGAGCTCCGAAAGGGGGGGGCCCCAGCATTTT

size: NA
J: TRBJ1-5
D: TRBD1
V: TRBV28
CDR3: CASITRTGFQPQHF
DNA: TGTGCCAGCATTACCAGGACAGGGTTTCAGCCCCAGCATTTT

size: once
J: TRBJ2-3
D: TRBD2
V: TRBV7-9
CDR3: CASSFVGGTATDTQYF
DNA: TGTGCCAGCAGCTTTGTCGGGGGGACCGCCACAGATACGCAGTATTTT

size: few
J: TRBJ2-1
D: TRBD2
V: TRBV7-9
CDR3: CSSSFSLGRGGEQFF
DNA: TGTTCCAGCAGCTTTTCCTTGGGGAGGGGAGGTGAGCAGTTCTTC

size: NA
J: TRBJ2-5
D: NA
V: TRBV5-1
CDR3: CASSSVHGPELETQYF
DNA: TGCGCCAGCAGCTCGGTCCATGGGCCGGAATTAGAGACCCAGTACTTC

size: NA
J: TRBJ2-3
D: TRBD2
V: TRBV7-9
CDR3: CASSTKLSAGGPTDTQYF
DNA: TGTGCCAGCAGCACTAAATTGTCGGCGGGAGGGCCCACAGATACGCAGTATTTT

size: NA
J: TRBJ1-1
D: NA
V: TRBV7-9
CDR3: CASSGRQNTEAFF
DNA: TGTGCCAGCAGCGGTAGACAGAACACTGAAGCTTTCTTT

size: NA
J: TRBJ2-3
D: NA
V: TRBV5-1
CDR3: CASSSEGADTQYF
DNA: TGCGCCAGCAGCTCGGAGGGCGCAGATACGCAGTATTTT

size: once
J: TRBJ2-7
D: NA
V: TRBV27
CDR3: CASSSGLGGYEQYF
DNA: TGTGCCAGCAGTTCCGGACTAGGGGGCTACGAGCAGTACTTC

size: NA
J: TRBJ1-4
D: TRBD1
V: TRBV5-1
CDR3: CASSLEAGGLVEKLFF
DNA: TGCGCCAGCAGCTTGGAGGCAGGGGGTCTGGTTGAAAAACTGTTTTTT

size: NA
J: TRBJ2-3
D: NA
V: TRBV25-1
CDR3: CASSDLTGYADTQYF
DNA: TGTGCCAGCAGTGATCTAACGGGGTACGCAGATACGCAGTATTTT

size: NA
J: TRBJ2-1
D: TRBD2
V: TRBV4-2
CDR3: CASSQDSGLAGGGEQFF
DNA: TGTGCCAGCAGCCAAGATAGCGGCCTAGCGGGGGGCGGTGAGCAGTTCTTC

size: NA
J: TRBJ1-2
D: NA
V: TRBV6-6
CDR3: CATYTAKVTF
DNA: TGTGCCACTTACACAGCCAAGGTCACCTTC

size: NA
J: TRBJ1-3
D: NA
V: TRBV4-2
CDR3: CASSQDWGRRSGNTIYF
DNA: TGTGCCAGCAGCCAAGATTGGGGCCGACGCTCTGGAAACACCATATATTTT

size: NA
J: TRBJ1-4
D: NA
V: TRBV5-8
CDR3: CASSLVPRFAAKVEKLFF
DNA: TGTGCCAGCAGCTTGGTCCCCCGGTTCGCAGCGAAAGTCGAAAAACTGTTTTTT

size: many
J: TRBJ2-3
D: NA
V: TRBV4-3
CDR3: CASSQDPTRGPDTQYF
DNA: TGCGCCAGCAGCCAAGACCCCACGCGGGGCCCAGATACGCAGTATTTT

size: NA
J: TRBJ2-7
D: TRBD1
V: TRBV29-1
CDR3: CSVRQGAGEQYF
DNA: TGCAGCGTCAGACAGGGGGCGGGTGAGCAGTACTTC

size: NA
J: TRBJ2-7
D: TRBD2
V: TRBV9
CDR3: CASSVGGGRSSYEQYF
DNA: TGTGCCAGCAGCGTAGGGGGCGGGAGGTCCTCCTACGAGCAGTACTTC

size: NA
J: TRBJ2-2
D: TRBD1
V: TRBV6-5
CDR3: CASSYLQGTTGELFF
DNA: TGTGCCAGCAGTTACCTACAGGGGACCACCGGGGAGCTGTTTTTT

size: few
J: TRBJ1-5
D: TRBD1
V: TRBV28
CDR3: CASRPRQGLNQPQHF
DNA: TGTGCCAGCAGACCCCGACAGGGGCTCAATCAGCCCCAGCATTTT

size: NA
J: TRBJ1-6
D: NA
V: TRBV5-5
CDR3: CASSLGGESYNSPLHF
DNA: TGTGCCAGCAGCTTGGGCGGGGAGTCCTATAATTCACCCCTCCACTTT

size: NA
J: TRBJ2-3
D: NA
V: TRBV5-1
CDR3: CASSFRQSTDTQYF
DNA: TGCGCCAGCAGCTTTCGACAGTCCACAGATACGCAGTATTTT

size: NA
J: TRBJ2-3
D: TRBD1
V: TRBV5-1
CDR3: CASSLEGTGPDTQYF
DNA: TGCGCCAGCAGCTTGGAAGGGACAGGGCCAGATACGCAGTATTTT

size: NA
J: TRBJ2-4
D: TRBD1
V: TRBV19
CDR3: CASKAGQGGFKNIQYF
DNA: TGTGCCAGTAAAGCTGGACAGGGGGGGTTCAAAAACATTCAGTACTTC

size: NA
J: TRBJ1-3
D: NA
V: TRBV6-6
CDR3: CASGVGGGNTIYF
DNA: TGTGCCAGCGGGGTGGGGGGTGGAAACACCATATATTTT

size: few
J: TRBJ2-7
D: TRBD1
V: TRBV27
CDR3: CASSSVTGQAIYEQYF
DNA: TGTGCCAGCAGTTCGGTAACGGGACAGGCTATCTACGAGCAGTACTTC

size: NA
J: TRBJ2-1
D: NA
V: TRBV5-6
CDR3: CASSPGLSQGYNEQFF
DNA: TGTGCCAGCAGCCCGGGTTTATCGCAGGGCTACAATGAGCAGTTCTTC

size: few
J: TRBJ2-7
D: NA
V: TRBV7-9
CDR3: CASSLEAYEQYF
DNA: TGTGCCAGCAGCTTAGAAGCTTACGAGCAGTACTTC

size: NA
J: TRBJ2-1
D: TRBD1
V: TRBV7-9
CDR3: CASSLWGGDSSYNEQFF
DNA: TGTGCCAGCAGCTTATGGGGTGGGGACAGCTCCTACAATGAGCAGTTCTTC

size: once
J: TRBJ2-3
D: TRBD2
V: TRBV4-2
CDR3: CASSHPGTSDTDTQYF
DNA: TGTGCCAGCAGCCACCCGGGGACTAGCGATACAGATACGCAGTATTTT

size: NA
J: TRBJ2-6
D: NA
V: TRBV21-1
CDR3: CASSKGGDGANVLTF
DNA: TGTGCCAGCAGCAAAGGAGGAGATGGGGCCAACGTCCTGACTTTC

size: once
J: TRBJ2-6
D: NA
V: TRBV5-1
CDR3: CASSFVISGANVLTF
DNA: TGCGCCAGCAGCTTTGTAATCTCTGGGGCCAACGTCCTGACTTTC

size: NA
J: TRBJ2-1
D: TRBD2
V: TRBV19
CDR3: CASSIKIGGRGADEQFF
DNA: TGTGCCAGTAGTATCAAGATTGGCGGGAGGGGGGCGGATGAGCAGTTCTTC

size: NA
J: TRBJ2-1
D: NA
V: TRBV5-8
CDR3: CASSLFEEGRSYNEQFF
DNA: TGTGCCAGCAGCTTGTTCGAAGAGGGTAGGTCCTACAATGAGCAGTTCTTC

size: NA
J: TRBJ2-7
D: NA
V: TRBV9
CDR3: CASSVVMGDEQYF
DNA: TGTGCCAGCAGCGTAGTTATGGGAGATGAGCAGTACTTC

size: NA
J: TRBJ2-3
D: TRBD2
V: TRBV11-3
CDR3: CASSLGSGTDTQYF
DNA: TGTGCCAGCAGCTTAGGTAGCGGGACAGATACGCAGTATTTT

size: NA
J: TRBJ2-1
D: TRBD1
V: TRBV7-9
CDR3: CASSLAWTGGVVEQFF
DNA: TGTGCCAGCAGCTTAGCCTGGACAGGGGGCGTGGTTGAGCAGTTCTTC

size: NA
J: TRBJ2-3
D: NA
V: TRBV28
CDR3: CASSSLPSTDTQYF
DNA: TGTGCCAGCAGTTCACTTCCTAGCACAGATACGCAGTATTTT

size: NA
J: TRBJ1-1
D: TRBD1
V: TRBV27
CDR3: CASRPDRGRYTEAFF
DNA: TGTGCCAGCAGACCCGACAGGGGGAGGTACACTGAAGCTTTCTTT

size: NA
J: TRBJ1-5
D: NA
V: TRBV7-9
CDR3: CASSLVAQPQHF
DNA: TGTGCCAGCAGCTTAGTAGCTCAGCCCCAGCATTTT

size: NA
J: TRBJ1-5
D: TRBD1
V: TRBV27
CDR3: CASSPREGQPNQPQHF
DNA: TGTGCCAGCAGTCCGAGAGAGGGACAGCCGAATCAGCCCCAGCATTTT

size: NA
J: TRBJ2-3
D: NA
V: TRBV19
CDR3: CASSSGDTDTQYF
DNA: TGTGCCAGTAGTTCAGGGGACACAGATACGCAGTATTTT

size: NA
J: TRBJ2-1
D: TRBD2
V: TRBV6-4
CDR3: CASSDGTSNEQFF
DNA: TGTGCCAGCAGTGACGGGACTAGCAATGAGCAGTTCTTC

size: NA
J: TRBJ1-1
D: TRBD1
V: TRBV11-2
CDR3: CASSLRNDRVNTEAFF
DNA: TGTGCCAGCAGCTTACGAAACGACAGGGTGAACACTGAAGCTTTCTTT

size: NA
J: TRBJ2-1
D: NA
V: TRBV6-4
CDR3: CASSDQGSPGYEQFF
DNA: TGTGCCAGCAGTGACCAGGGGTCCCCAGGCTATGAGCAGTTCTTC

size: NA
J: TRBJ2-7
D: NA
V: TRBV10-1
CDR3: CASNDRQGDIGQYF
DNA: TGCGCCAGCAACGACAGGCAAGGAGATATCGGACAGTACTTC

size: NA
J: TRBJ1-1
D: NA
V: TRBV27
CDR3: CASSLASIPNTEAFF
DNA: TGTGCCAGCAGTTTGGCTTCCATCCCTAACACTGAAGCTTTCTTT